This TCR beta chain was sequenced for a study of blood T cell repertoires in COVID-19. Study information: The United States, Italy and Spain supplied acute and convalescent COVID-19 samples. PBMCs, B-cell-depleted T cells, or T cells were the source of the cDNA or gDNA that made up the material.

Sequencing used immunoSEQ multiplex PCR; TCRdb keeps in-frame clones, though not all of them. This sample carries under 200,000 clones, roughly four fifths of them seen once, and the ten largest clones take about an eighth. Germline-derived CDR1 and CDR2 are KGHDR and SFDVKD. Unmatched junction bases numbered 3, after V lost 4 bases and J lost 0 bases. The CDR3 totals 15 residues. The rearrangement joins TRBV24-1 to TRBJ2-3, with TRBD1 matching over 7 bases. Sequenced: peripheral blood. This receptor was identified in a man aged 65-85 years who had recovered from COVID-19. Written as DNA, the CDR3 is TGTGCCACCAGTGAGACAGGGCCAAGCACAGATACGCAGTATTTT. This translates into CATSETGPSTDTQYF.